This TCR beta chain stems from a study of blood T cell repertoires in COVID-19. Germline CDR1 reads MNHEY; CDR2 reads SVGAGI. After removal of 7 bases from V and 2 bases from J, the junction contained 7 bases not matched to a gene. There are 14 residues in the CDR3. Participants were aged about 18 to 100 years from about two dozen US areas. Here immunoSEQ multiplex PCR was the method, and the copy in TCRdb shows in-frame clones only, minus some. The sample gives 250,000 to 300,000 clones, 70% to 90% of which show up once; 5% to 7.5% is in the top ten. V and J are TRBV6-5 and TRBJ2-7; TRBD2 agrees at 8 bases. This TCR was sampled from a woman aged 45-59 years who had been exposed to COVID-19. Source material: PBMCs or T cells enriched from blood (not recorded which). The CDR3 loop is CASNKRGPPYEQYF. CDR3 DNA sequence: TGTGCCAGCAACAAGCGGGGGCCGCCCTACGAGCAGTACTTC.